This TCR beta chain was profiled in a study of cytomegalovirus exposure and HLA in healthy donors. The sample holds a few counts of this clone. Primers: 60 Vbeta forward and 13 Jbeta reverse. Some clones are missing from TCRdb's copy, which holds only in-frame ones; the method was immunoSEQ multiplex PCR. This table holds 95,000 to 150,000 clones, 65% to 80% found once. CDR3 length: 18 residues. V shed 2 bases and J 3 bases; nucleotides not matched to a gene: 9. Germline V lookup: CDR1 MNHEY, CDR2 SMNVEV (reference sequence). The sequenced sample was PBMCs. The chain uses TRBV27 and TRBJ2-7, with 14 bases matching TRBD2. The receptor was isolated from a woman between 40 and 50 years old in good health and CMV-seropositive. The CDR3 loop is CASSLVGLAGARYYEQYF. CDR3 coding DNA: TGTGCCAGCAGTTTAGTGGGACTAGCGGGAGCTCGCTACTACGAGCAGTACTTC.